Listed here are 5 T cell receptor beta chains from one sample, sequenced in a study of PD-1 blockade in classical Hodgkin lymphoma (dated by TCRdb to the early 2020s). Libraries were built with the immunoSEQ multiplex PCR assay. The table was pulled from immuneACCESS by TCRdb, which kept in-frame rearrangements only. Such tables lose some clones; where checked, under half of the loss comes from unresolved V genes, and the rest has no known cause. This sample is represented by roughly 27,000 clones; over 60% of them were singletons. The ten top clones hold approximately 4% of the sample. Sample time point, as interpreted from the label and publication: cycle 4 day 1 (C4D1), after more than five weeks of nivolumab. Every trial patient had relapsed after autologous stem cell transplantation, and cohorts A, B and C differed in prior brentuximab vedotin exposure. Sample: peripheral blood mononuclear cells (PBMCs), taken before the fourth cycle of nivolumab. These receptors all come from a human donor with classical Hodgkin lymphoma.

V gene TRBV28 combines with J gene TRBJ1-2, with a tentative D call TRBD1 (5 bases). Deletions cut 7 bases from V and 4 bases from J, with 13 bases between. This CDR3 comprises 13 residues. Germline V gene data show CDR1 as MDHEN and CDR2 as SYDVKM. The CDR3 bases are TGTGCCAGCACCACGGGGGGACGCTATGGCTACACCTTC. Protein product: CASTTGGRYGYTF.

The gene calls are TRBV4-3 and TRBJ2-3; the D is unclear. There are 13 residues in the CDR3. V was clipped by 3 bases and J by 5 bases, with 9 bases between them. CDR1 is LGHNA and CDR2 is YSLEER in the germline V gene. The CDR3 nucleotides are TGCGCCAGCAGCCAGGCCGAGATAGATACGCAGTATTTT. Translating gives CASSQAEIDTQYF.

The gene calls are TRBV28 and TRBJ1-4; 10 nucleotides agree with TRBD1. CDR1 is MDHEN, CDR2 SYDVKM, per germline. J lost 0 bases, V lost 5 bases, and 6 bases had no gene match. The CDR3 length is 17 residues. CDR3: CASSAGTGVSTNEKLFF. In DNA form, the CDR3 reads TGTGCCAGCAGTGCCGGGACAGGGGTTTCAACTAATGAAAAACTGTTTTTT.

This chain connects TRBV13 to TRBJ2-1, with TRBD1 matching over 7 bases. Germline loops: CDR1 PRHDT, CDR2 FYEKMQ (reference sequence). The V and J ends lost 1 base and 9 bases, in that order; junction bases with no gene match: 15. The CDR3 runs 17 residues. The CDR3 sequence: CASSLDLVQGMGIEQFF. In nucleotides, the CDR3 is TGTGCCAGCAGCTTAGATCTCGTACAGGGGATGGGTATTGAGCAGTTCTTC.

The J gene is TRBJ2-1, the V gene TRBV10-3; weak D call: TRBD2 (5 bases). Germline loops: CDR1 ENHRY, CDR2 SYGVKD. This CDR3 has 14 residues. Trimming took 5 bases from V and 5 from J, leaving 13 bases between them. Here the CDR3 DNA reads TGTGCCATCAGTAGTTTCGAGAGGGACAATGAGCAGTTCTTC. Residues: CAISSFERDNEQFF.